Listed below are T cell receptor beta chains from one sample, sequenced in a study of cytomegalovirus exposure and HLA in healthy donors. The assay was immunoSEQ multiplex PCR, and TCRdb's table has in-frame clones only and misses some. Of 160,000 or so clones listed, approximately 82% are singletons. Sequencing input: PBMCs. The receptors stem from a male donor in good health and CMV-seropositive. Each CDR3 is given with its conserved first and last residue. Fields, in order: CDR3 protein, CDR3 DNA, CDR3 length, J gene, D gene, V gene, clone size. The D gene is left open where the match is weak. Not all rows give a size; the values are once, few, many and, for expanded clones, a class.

cdr3_aa: CASSFGWARYNSPLHF
cdr3_nt: TGTGCCAGCAGCTTTGGGTGGGCCCGCTACAATTCACCCCTCCACTTT
cdr3_length: 16
j_call: TRBJ1-6
d_call: .
v_call: TRBV11-2
clone_size: .

cdr3_aa: CASSPTWGQGADEQYF
cdr3_nt: TGCGCCAGCAGCCCGACTTGGGGACAGGGGGCAGACGAGCAGTACTTC
cdr3_length: 16
j_call: TRBJ2-7
d_call: TRBD1
v_call: TRBV4-3
clone_size: .

cdr3_aa: CASSRGTANQPQHF
cdr3_nt: TGTGCCAGCAGTCGCGGGACAGCGAATCAGCCCCAGCATTTT
cdr3_length: 14
j_call: TRBJ1-5
d_call: TRBD1
v_call: TRBV7-9
clone_size: .

cdr3_aa: CASEERGLTDTQYF
cdr3_nt: TGTGCCAGTGAAGAGCGCGGGTTAACAGATACGCAGTATTTT
cdr3_length: 14
j_call: TRBJ2-3
d_call: .
v_call: TRBV6-5
clone_size: .

cdr3_aa: CAWDVGLAGGKAQYF
cdr3_nt: TGTGCCTGGGATGTAGGGCTAGCGGGGGGGAAGGCCCAGTACTTC
cdr3_length: 15
j_call: TRBJ2-5
d_call: TRBD2
v_call: TRBV30
clone_size: .

cdr3_aa: CASSFLSVNGYTF
cdr3_nt: TGTGCCAGCAGCTTTCTAAGCGTCAATGGCTACACCTTC
cdr3_length: 13
j_call: TRBJ1-2
d_call: .
v_call: TRBV7-9
clone_size: .

cdr3_aa: CASSPDNLRHGYTF
cdr3_nt: TGTGCCAGCAGCCCTGACAACCTTAGGCATGGCTACACCTTC
cdr3_length: 14
j_call: TRBJ1-2
d_call: .
v_call: TRBV7-2
clone_size: few

cdr3_aa: CASSIGEGRGADTQYF
cdr3_nt: TGTGCCAGTAGTATAGGGGAGGGCCGTGGGGCAGATACGCAGTATTTT
cdr3_length: 16
j_call: TRBJ2-3
d_call: TRBD2
v_call: TRBV19
clone_size: .

cdr3_aa: CASIGDYTGELFF
cdr3_nt: TGTGCCAGCATAGGGGATTACACCGGGGAGCTGTTTTTT
cdr3_length: 13
j_call: TRBJ2-2
d_call: .
v_call: TRBV2
clone_size: .

cdr3_aa: CASREDRGRSEAFF
cdr3_nt: TGTGCCAGCAGGGAGGACAGAGGGCGATCGGAAGCTTTCTTT
cdr3_length: 14
j_call: TRBJ1-1
d_call: .
v_call: TRBV2
clone_size: few

cdr3_aa: CATSRTRQGGNEQYF
cdr3_nt: TGTGCCACCAGCAGAACTAGACAGGGTGGAAACGAGCAGTACTTC
cdr3_length: 15
j_call: TRBJ2-7
d_call: TRBD1
v_call: TRBV15
clone_size: .

cdr3_aa: CASSFPGTLNTEAFF
cdr3_nt: TGTGCCAGCAGCTTTCCCGGGACATTGAACACTGAAGCTTTCTTT
cdr3_length: 15
j_call: TRBJ1-1
d_call: .
v_call: TRBV7-8
clone_size: .

cdr3_aa: CASSQDREERHEQYF
cdr3_nt: TGCGCCAGCAGCCAAGATCGAGAGGAGAGGCACGAGCAGTACTTC
cdr3_length: 15
j_call: TRBJ2-7
d_call: .
v_call: TRBV4-3
clone_size: .

cdr3_aa: CASSRRGLINTEAFF
cdr3_nt: TGTGCCAGCAGTCGCCGCGGACTGATCAACACTGAAGCTTTCTTT
cdr3_length: 15
j_call: TRBJ1-1
d_call: .
v_call: TRBV27
clone_size: .

cdr3_aa: CASSYGAGVNEQFF
cdr3_nt: TGTGCCAGCAGTTACGGGGCAGGGGTAAATGAGCAGTTCTTC
cdr3_length: 14
j_call: TRBJ2-1
d_call: .
v_call: TRBV10-3
clone_size: few

cdr3_aa: CASSQRATGELFF
cdr3_nt: TGTGCCAGCTCGCAGCGCGCCACCGGGGAGCTGTTTTTT
cdr3_length: 13
j_call: TRBJ2-2
d_call: .
v_call: TRBV6-1
clone_size: .

cdr3_aa: CASSLSGAAASYEQYF
cdr3_nt: TGCGCCAGCAGCTTGAGCGGGGCCGCCGCGTCCTACGAGCAGTACTTC
cdr3_length: 16
j_call: TRBJ2-7
d_call: TRBD2
v_call: TRBV5-1
clone_size: .

cdr3_aa: CASSVGVAAPYNEQFF
cdr3_nt: TGTGCCAGCAGCGTAGGAGTAGCGGCCCCCTACAATGAGCAGTTCTTC
cdr3_length: 16
j_call: TRBJ2-1
d_call: .
v_call: TRBV9
clone_size: .

cdr3_aa: CASRITGVGNQPQHF
cdr3_nt: TGTGCCAGCAGGATAACAGGGGTCGGAAATCAGCCCCAGCATTTT
cdr3_length: 15
j_call: TRBJ1-5
d_call: TRBD1
v_call: TRBV5-5
clone_size: .

cdr3_aa: CASSNTHGTPYEQYF
cdr3_nt: TGTGCCAGCAGTAACACTCATGGGACACCATACGAGCAGTACTTC
cdr3_length: 15
j_call: TRBJ2-7
d_call: .
v_call: TRBV28
clone_size: few

cdr3_aa: CASSLGADSQPQHF
cdr3_nt: TGTGCCAGCAGCTTAGGGGCAGATAGTCAGCCCCAGCATTTT
cdr3_length: 14
j_call: TRBJ1-5
d_call: .
v_call: TRBV7-9
clone_size: .

cdr3_aa: CASSRINLGLAGGQETQYF
cdr3_nt: TGCGCCAGCAGCCGTATAAACCTCGGACTAGCGGGAGGGCAAGAGACCCAGTACTTC
cdr3_length: 19
j_call: TRBJ2-5
d_call: TRBD2
v_call: TRBV4-1
clone_size: .

cdr3_aa: CASSPAGDYGCTF
cdr3_nt: TGCGCCAGCAGCCCGGCGGGCGACTATGGCTGCACCTTC
cdr3_length: 13
j_call: TRBJ1-2
d_call: .
v_call: TRBV5-1
clone_size: .

cdr3_aa: CASSEAGGETQYF
cdr3_nt: TGCGCCAGCAGTGAGGCAGGGGGCGAGACCCAGTACTTC
cdr3_length: 13
j_call: TRBJ2-5
d_call: TRBD1
v_call: TRBV10-1
clone_size: few

cdr3_aa: CASSLRTGMYNSPLHF
cdr3_nt: TGTGCCAGTAGTCTCAGGACCGGGATGTATAATTCACCCCTCCACTTT
cdr3_length: 16
j_call: TRBJ1-6
d_call: .
v_call: TRBV19
clone_size: .

cdr3_aa: CASSVGGGGLTGNTIYF
cdr3_nt: TGTGCCAGCAGCGTAGGCGGGGGGGGACTTACTGGAAACACCATATATTTT
cdr3_length: 17
j_call: TRBJ1-3
d_call: .
v_call: TRBV9
clone_size: .